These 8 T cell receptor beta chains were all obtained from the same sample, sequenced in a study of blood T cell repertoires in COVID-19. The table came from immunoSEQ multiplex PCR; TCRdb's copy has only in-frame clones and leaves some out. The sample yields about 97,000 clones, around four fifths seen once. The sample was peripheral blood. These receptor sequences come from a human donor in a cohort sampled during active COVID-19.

The CDR3 sequence: CASSLRPRGGQYF. CDR3 DNA sequence: TGTGCCAGCAGCCTACGACCCCGGGGGGGGCAGTATTTT. J is TRBJ2-3 and V is TRBV3-1 (or the pseudogene TRBV3-2), with 8 bases fitting TRBD2. J gave up 11 bases and V 4 bases, and 8 bases lay outside the gene matches. This CDR3 is 13 amino acids long. Germline lookup yields CDR1 LGHDT and CDR2 YNNKEL (reference sequence).

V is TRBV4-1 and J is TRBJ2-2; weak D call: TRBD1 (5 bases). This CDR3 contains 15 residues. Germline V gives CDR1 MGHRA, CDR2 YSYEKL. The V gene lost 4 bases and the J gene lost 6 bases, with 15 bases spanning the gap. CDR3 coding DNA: TGCGCCAGCAGCCGCATAATAGGGGTAGCCGGGGAGCTGTTTTTT. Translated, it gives CASSRIIGVAGELFF.

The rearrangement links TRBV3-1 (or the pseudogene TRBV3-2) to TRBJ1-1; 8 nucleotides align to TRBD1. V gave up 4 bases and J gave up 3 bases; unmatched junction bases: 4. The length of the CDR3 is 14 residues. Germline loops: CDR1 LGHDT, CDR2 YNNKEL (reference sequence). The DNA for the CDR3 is TGTGCCAGCAGCCTGCAGGGGGCTGACACTGAAGCTTTCTTT. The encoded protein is CASSLQGADTEAFF.

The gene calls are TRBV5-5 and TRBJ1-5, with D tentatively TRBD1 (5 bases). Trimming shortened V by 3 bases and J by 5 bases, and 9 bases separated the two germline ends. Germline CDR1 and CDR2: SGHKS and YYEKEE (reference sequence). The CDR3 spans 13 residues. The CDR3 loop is CASSYSGDQPQHF. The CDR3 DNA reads TGTGCCAGCAGCTACTCGGGGGATCAGCCCCAGCATTTT.

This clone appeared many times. The CDR3 coding sequence is TGTGCCAGCAGCCTCTTTGGGGGGTGGAACTATGGCTACACCTTC. Its protein product is CASSLFGGWNYGYTF. The rearrangement joins TRBV14 to TRBJ1-2; D might be TRBD1 (5 bases). Trimming removed 4 bases at V and 2 bases at J, with 14 bases between. The CDR3 runs to 15 residues. CDR1 SGHDN and CDR2 FVKESK come from the germline V gene.

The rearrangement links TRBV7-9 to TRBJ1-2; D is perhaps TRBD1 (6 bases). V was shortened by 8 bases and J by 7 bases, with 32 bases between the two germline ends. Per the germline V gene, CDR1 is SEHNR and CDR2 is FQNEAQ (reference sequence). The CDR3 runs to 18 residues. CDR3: CASVKKPPGTRREGGYTF. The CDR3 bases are TGTGCCAGCGTAAAGAAACCCCCCGGGACACGAAGAGAGGGTGGCTACACCTTC.

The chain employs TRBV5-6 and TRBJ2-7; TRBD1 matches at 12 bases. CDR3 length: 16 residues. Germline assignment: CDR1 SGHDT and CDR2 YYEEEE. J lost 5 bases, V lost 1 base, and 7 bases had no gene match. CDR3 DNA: TGTGCCAGCAGCTTGCGGCCGGGACAGGGGGCAGACGAGCAGTACTTC. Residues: CASSLRPGQGADEQYF.

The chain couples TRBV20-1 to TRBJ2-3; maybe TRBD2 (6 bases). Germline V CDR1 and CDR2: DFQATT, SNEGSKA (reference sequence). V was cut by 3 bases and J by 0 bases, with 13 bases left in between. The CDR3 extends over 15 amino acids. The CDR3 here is CSASLAGPSTDTQYF. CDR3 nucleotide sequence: TGCAGTGCTAGTTTGGCGGGGCCGAGCACAGATACGCAGTATTTT.